These 4 T cell receptor beta chains originate from one sample sequenced in a study of blood T cell repertoires in COVID-19. Only in-frame clones appear in the TCRdb table, and some are missing; sequencing was by immunoSEQ multiplex PCR. The table has roughly 240,000 clones, approximately 85% seen once. What was sequenced was PBMCs or T cells enriched from blood (not recorded which). The receptors shown here come from a woman in her forties or fifties with acute COVID-19.

J is TRBJ2-3 and V is TRBV10-3; 13 bases map to TRBD2. V shed 4 bases, J shed 6 bases, and the junction held 16 bases outside the gene matches. Germline-derived CDR1 and CDR2 are ENHRY and SYGVKD. CDR3 size: 19 residues. CDR3 sequence reads: CAISGSGTSGERLGDTQYF. CDR3 bases: TGTGCCATCAGTGGGTCTGGGACTAGCGGGGAACGTCTTGGGGATACGCAGTATTTT.

The chain carries TRBV3-1 (or the pseudogene TRBV3-2) and TRBJ1-2; tentative D call: TRBD1 (5 bases). The V end was cut by 2 bases, the J end by 8 bases, with 9 bases between. The length of the CDR3 is 12 residues. Germline V gene data show CDR1 as LGHDT and CDR2 as YNNKEL (reference sequence). In nucleotides, the CDR3 is TGTGCCAGCAGCCAAAGACAGACCGGCTACACCTTC. Encoded protein: CASSQRQTGYTF.

The rearrangement joins TRBV5-8 to TRBJ1-1; no firm D call. The germline gives CDR1 SGHTS, CDR2 YDEGEE. This CDR3 has 14 residues. V gave up 0 bases and J gave up 5 bases, with 11 bases separating them. The CDR3 loop is CASSLVTFQTEAFF. CDR3 nucleotide sequence: TGTGCCAGCAGCTTGGTTACATTTCAAACTGAAGCTTTCTTT.

The chain carries TRBV19 and TRBJ2-5; 8 positions match TRBD1. Trimming cost V 6 bases and J 2 bases; bases outside gene matches: 8. Germline V gene sequence: CDR1 LNHDA, CDR2 SQIVND (reference sequence). The CDR3 loop spans 15 amino acids. The CDR3 reads CASSPSRTGQETQYF. CDR3 nucleotides: TGTGCCAGTAGCCCTTCTCGGACAGGGCAAGAGACCCAGTACTTC.